This T cell receptor (beta chain) was identified during a study of shared clonotypes between healthy human individuals. Study-level findings and limits: Apart from blood, nothing was sampled; tissue repertoires likely differ.

A remark on this clone: The antigen is unknown.

Profiled with immunoSEQ multiplex PCR; TCRdb holds only in-frame clones, not every one. The table lists about 2.1 million clones, 85% to 95% of them singletons. Naive-designated CD8 cells lacked CD45RO, were positively enriched for CCR7, and omitted terminally differentiated effector memory CD45RA+ cells. The TCR comes from a man between 18 and 35 years old in good health. Some clones in this sample may be carry-over from other donors' samples. Material for sequencing was naive CD8+ T cells from PBMCs.

CDR3 protein: CASSIDSDGHYGYTF. CDR3 nucleotide sequence: TGTGCCAGTAGTATAGATTCGGACGGACACTATGGCTACACCTTC. The chain joins TRBV19 to TRBJ1-2; D is ambiguous. Germline CDR1 LNHDA, CDR2 SQIVND (reference sequence). This CDR3 contains 15 residues. Trimming took 0 bases from V and 3 from J, leaving 11 bases between them.